These 13 T cell receptor beta chains came from one sample sequenced in a study of blood T cell repertoires in COVID-19. The table came from immunoSEQ multiplex PCR; TCRdb's copy has only in-frame clones and leaves some out. The table records about 170,000 clones, 70% to 85% of them present only once. Input material: peripheral blood. Receptors were obtained from a woman of 80 years or more with acute or convalescent COVID-19.

The rearrangement links TRBV3-1 (or the pseudogene TRBV3-2) to TRBJ2-1; 12 nucleotides align to TRBD1. Germline V CDR1 and CDR2: LGHDT, YNNKEL (reference sequence). This CDR3 has 14 amino acids. Trimming cost V 4 bases and J 8 bases; bases outside gene matches: 3. The CDR3 loop is CASSPGTGGDEQFF. The CDR3 coding sequence is TGTGCCAGCAGCCCGGGGACAGGGGGCGATGAGCAGTTCTTC.

With regard to this clone: At the DNA level, this CDR3 is encoded by other sequences in the same sample as well. The chain joins TRBV5-1 to TRBJ1-6; a weak D match, TRBD1 (6 bases). The CDR3 has 15 amino acids. CDR1 and CDR2 from the germline V gene are SGHRS and YFSETQ. Trimming took 0 bases from V and 4 from J, leaving 8 bases between them. DNA of the CDR3: TGCGCCAGCAGCTTGGGGACAGATTATAATTCACCCCTCCACTTT. Its translation is CASSLGTDYNSPLHF.

V usage is TRBV7-9 and J usage is TRBJ2-2; D may be TRBD1 (5 bases). Trimming removed 1 base from V and 5 bases from J, with 11 bases in between. The germline V gene encodes CDR1 SEHNR and CDR2 FQNEAQ (reference sequence). This CDR3 is 15 amino acids long. The CDR3 spells CASSLGQGETGELFF. The CDR3 DNA is TGTGCCAGCAGCTTAGGGCAGGGCGAGACCGGGGAGCTGTTTTTT. The whole variable domain, filled in from reference TRBV7-9 and TRBJ2-2, reads DTGVSQNPRHKITKRGQNVTFRCDPISEHNRLYWYRQTLGQGPEFLTYFQNEAQLEKSRLLSDRFSAERPKGSFSTLEIQRTEQGDSAMYLCASSLGQGETGELFFGEGSRLTVL.

The chain couples TRBV5-4 to TRBJ1-1, with D possibly TRBD1 on 5 matching bases. Germline V CDR1 and CDR2: SGHNT, YYREEE (reference sequence). The CDR3 covers 15 residues. Deletions cut 5 bases from V and 3 bases from J, with 17 bases between. In nucleotides, the CDR3 is TGTGCCAGCAGTCCAGGAGGGGTGGGAGACACTGAAGCTTTCTTT. Protein product: CASSPGGVGDTEAFF.

This clone appeared once. The chain joins TRBV7-2 to TRBJ2-7, with D maybe TRBD1 (8 bases). V was pared by 7 bases and J by 2 bases, with 18 bases between. The CDR3 is made up of 15 amino acids. The germline CDR1 and CDR2 sequences are SGHTA and FQGNSA. The CDR3 loop is CASKEEQGGAYEQYF. The CDR3, as DNA: TGTGCCAGCAAGGAAGAACAGGGGGGGGCCTACGAGCAGTACTTC.

The rearrangement uses TRBV4-1 and TRBJ2-7; TRBD1 might be the D (5 bases). Germline V gives CDR1 MGHRA, CDR2 YSYEKL. Between the trimmed V and J ends, which lost 4 bases and 2 bases, there was a span of 12 bases. The CDR3 is made up of 14 amino acids. The CDR3 DNA reads as TGCGCCAGCAGCCGCAGGGTCAGGGCCTACGAGCAGTACTTC. Translation gives CASSRRVRAYEQYF.

In its sample, this clone was seen a few times. The V and J genes are TRBV9 and TRBJ2-1; a possible D gene is TRBD1 (6 bases). V was cut by 0 bases and J by 4 bases, with 11 bases left in between. In germline, CDR1 is SGDLS, CDR2 YYNGEE. The CDR3 extends over 15 amino acids. The chain's CDR3 is CASSVVGGGYNEQFF. Written as DNA, the CDR3 is TGTGCCAGCAGCGTAGTAGGGGGTGGTTACAATGAGCAGTTCTTC. The variable domain in full, with the rest retrieved from reference TRBV9 and TRBJ2-1, is DSGVTQTPKHLITATGQRVTLRCSPRSGDLSVYWYQQSLDQGLQFLIQYYNGEERAKGNILERFSAQQFPDLHSELNLSSLELGDSALYFCASSVVGGGYNEQFFGPGTRLTVL.

This clone was seen a single time. V and J are TRBV7-2 and TRBJ2-7; the D gene is possibly TRBD2 (5 bases). The CDR3 is 12 amino acids. Trimming shortened V by 3 bases and J by 6 bases, and 9 bases separated the two germline ends. Per germline, CDR1 SGHTA and CDR2 FQGNSA. CDR3 residues: CASSLQRVEQYF. The CDR3, as DNA: TGTGCCAGCAGCTTGCAGAGGGTCGAGCAGTACTTC.

In nucleotides, the CDR3 is TGTGCCAGCAGTAAACAGGATTATAATGAAAAACTGTTTTTT. This codes for CASSKQDYNEKLFF. V usage is TRBV6-5 and J usage is TRBJ1-4; TRBD1 might be the D (5 bases). Germline values: CDR1 MNHEY, CDR2 SVGAGI. V was shortened by 5 bases and J by 4 bases, with 11 bases between the two germline ends. This CDR3 region has 14 residues.

The genes are TRBV18 and TRBJ1-6, with TRBD1 matching 7 bases. V was pared by 5 bases and J by 6 bases, with 7 bases of the junction left unmatched. CDR3 size: 15 residues. Germline V CDR1 and CDR2: KGHSH, LQKENI. CDR3 nucleotide sequence: TGTGCCAGCTCATTTGGACAGGCCTCTAATTCACCCCTCCACTTT. This encodes CASSFGQASNSPLHF.

J is TRBJ2-1 and V is TRBV5-4, with 11 bases identical to TRBD2. The CDR3 covers 16 residues. The V segment lost 4 bases and the J segment 4 bases; nucleotides outside the gene matches: 7. Germline CDR1 SGHNT, CDR2 YYREEE (reference sequence). CDR3 in amino acids: CASSPTSGSSYNEQFF. The CDR3 DNA reads TGTGCCAGCAGCCCTACTAGCGGGAGTTCGTACAATGAGCAGTTCTTC.

The sample holds a few counts of this clone. This chain links TRBV18 with TRBJ2-4; 8 nucleotides match TRBD2. CDR1 is KGHSH and CDR2 is LQKENI in the germline V gene. The CDR3 extends over 14 amino acids. The ends lost 3 bases at V and 6 bases at J; junction bases unmatched: 4. This CDR3 is CASSPRGGRNIQYF. The CDR3 DNA sequence: TGTGCCAGCTCACCCCGGGGGGGTAGAAACATTCAGTACTTC.

V usage is TRBV28 and J usage is TRBJ1-1; 7 bases are shared with TRBD1. This CDR3 comprises 11 residues. CDR1 and CDR2 from the germline V gene are MDHEN and SYDVKM. The CDR3 loop reads CAIQGTTEAFF. The CDR3 bases are TGTGCAATACAGGGGACCACTGAAGCTTTCTTT. The complete variable domain, with remaining parts taken from reference TRBV28 and TRBJ1-1, reads DVKVTQSSRYLVKRTGEKVFLECVQDMDHENMFWYRQDPGLGLRLIYFSYDVKMKEKGDIPEGYSVSREKKERFSLILESASTNQTSMYLCAIQGTTEAFFGQGTRLTVV.